This passage covers 23 T cell receptor beta chains from one sample sequenced in a study of shared clonotypes between healthy human individuals. The method was immunoSEQ multiplex PCR; TCRdb's version includes in-frame clones alone and lacks a portion of them. The data hold fewer than 600,000 clones, with around 80% observed a single time. The sequenced sample consisted of PBMCs. These receptors all stem from a middle-aged woman in good health. Some clones in this sample may be carry-over from other donors' samples.

The table lists this clone with a few counts. The rearrangement uses TRBV7-8 and TRBJ2-7; D is undetermined. This CDR3 has 13 residues. In germline, CDR1 is SGHVS, CDR2 FQNEAQ. The ends were cut back, 6 bases at V and 0 bases at J, with 9 bases in the middle. The CDR3, as DNA: TGTGCCAGCAGTAGAGCACACTCCTACGAGCAGTACTTC. Its translation: CASSRAHSYEQYF.

In DNA, the CDR3 is TGTGCCAGCAGCTTATCCCTGAATCAGCCCCAGCATTTT. Amino acid sequence: CASSLSLNQPQHF. The chain joins TRBV7-2 to TRBJ1-5; D not resolved. V lost 2 bases and J 4 bases, leaving 6 bases between the germline ends. This CDR3 has 13 amino acids. From germline, CDR1 is SGHTA and CDR2 FQGNSA.

This chain links TRBV7-2 with TRBJ1-5; the D is unclear. With 4 bases removed from V and 4 bases from J, the gap between germline ends came to 8 bases. Germline CDR1 SGHTA, CDR2 FQGNSA. This CDR3 region has 13 residues. The CDR3: CASSYGPNQPQHF. Written as DNA, the CDR3 is TGTGCCAGCAGCTACGGACCAAATCAGCCCCAGCATTTT.

CDR3 bases: TGTGCCAGCAGCTTTCACTATGGCTACACCTTC. Translated: CASSFHYGYTF. This chain links TRBV7-7 with TRBJ1-2; D gene ambiguous. The CDR3 totals 11 residues. V was trimmed by 3 bases and J by 3 bases, leaving 2 bases between them. Germline CDR1 SSHAT, CDR2 FNYEAQ (reference sequence).

There are a few counts of this clone. This rearrangement joins TRBV6-5 to TRBJ1-1; the match to TRBD1 covers 7 bases. This CDR3 is 12 amino acids long. The germline V gene encodes CDR1 MNHEY and CDR2 SVGAGI. Trimming cost V 7 bases and J 7 bases; bases outside gene matches: 6. The CDR3 sequence is CASKGPGGEAFF. Here the CDR3 DNA reads TGTGCCAGCAAAGGGCCAGGGGGTGAAGCTTTCTTT.

This CDR3 reads CASSQGTGVSKNIQYF. The CDR3 region has the DNA TGCGCCAGCAGCCAAGGGACAGGGGTGTCCAAAAACATTCAGTACTTC. The chain carries TRBV4-1 and TRBJ2-4; 9 bases are a match to TRBD1. The J segment lost 2 bases and the V segment lost 1 base, leaving 3 bases of the junction unmatched. CDR1 is MGHRA and CDR2 is YSYEKL in the germline V gene. The CDR3 consists of 16 residues.

The J gene is TRBJ1-6, the V gene TRBV7-3, with 9 bases aligning to TRBD1. CDR1 and CDR2 (germline): SGHTA, FQGTGA. The CDR3 has 15 residues. The ends lost 4 bases at V and 9 bases at J; junction bases unmatched: 7. DNA of the CDR3: TGTGCCAGCAGCTCTTATGGACAGGGGTCTTCACCCCTCCACTTT. It translates to CASSSYGQGSSPLHF.

Concerning this clone itself: It is likely a read error: a sequence one base away is far more abundant. This sample includes further DNA sequences coding for the same CDR3. In DNA form, the CDR3 reads TGCAGCGTCTCCTCGGGGGGCAATCAGCCCCAGCATTTC. Encoded protein: CSVSSGGNQPQHF. The chain employs TRBV29-1 and TRBJ1-5; the D gene is possibly TRBD1 (6 bases). The CDR3 totals 13 residues. The germline gives CDR1 SQVTM, CDR2 ANQGSEA.

V and J are TRBV11-2 and TRBJ2-1; the D gene is possibly TRBD2 (6 bases). This CDR3 is 16 amino acids long. Trimming took off 3 bases at V and 4 bases at J, with 16 bases between the two ends. CDR1 is SGHAT and CDR2 is FQNNGV in the germline V gene. The CDR3 loop reads CASSFRGGSEYNEQFF. The CDR3 region has the DNA TGTGCCAGCAGCTTTAGGGGAGGTAGCGAGTACAATGAGCAGTTCTTC.

This chain uses TRBV7-2 with TRBJ2-1, with 7 bases lining up with TRBD2. This CDR3 has 15 residues. Trimming removed 5 bases from V and 5 bases from J; junction bases left unmatched: 9. Per germline, CDR1 SGHTA and CDR2 FQGNSA. CDR3 in DNA: TGTGCCAGCAGCGCCACCGGGACTACGCACAATGAGCAGTTCTTC. This translates into CASSATGTTHNEQFF.

The V call is TRBV27, the J call TRBJ2-7, with D tentatively TRBD2 (6 bases). CDR1 and CDR2 (germline): MNHEY, SMNVEV (reference sequence). Trimming stripped 7 bases from V and 2 bases from J, with 12 bases between. The CDR3 runs 13 residues. The CDR3 loop is CASKTGVAYEQYF. CDR3 DNA sequence: TGTGCCAGCAAGACGGGAGTGGCCTACGAGCAGTACTTC.

CDR3 sequence reads: CASSLYVKTGEKLFF. The CDR3 nucleotides are TGTGCCAGCAGTTTATATGTCAAAACGGGGGAAAAACTGTTTTTT. This sequence joins TRBV27 and TRBJ1-4, with D unclear. The CDR3 is 15 residues long. V shed 1 base and J shed 8 bases, with 14 bases lying between them. Germline assignment: CDR1 MNHEY and CDR2 SMNVEV (reference sequence). The whole variable domain, filled in from reference TRBV27 and TRBJ1-4, reads EAQVTQNPRYLITVTGKKLTVTCSQNMNHEYMSWYRQDPGLGLRQIYYSMNVEVTDKGDVPEGYKVSRKEKRNFPLILESPSPNQTSLYFCASSLYVKTGEKLFFGSGTQLSVL.

This CDR3 reads CASRRLGLADTVSSYEQYF. The CDR3 nucleotides read TGTGCCAGCAGGAGACTCGGACTAGCGGATACGGTTAGCTCCTACGAGCAGTACTTC. The chain has TRBV27 and TRBJ2-7; 10 bases fit TRBD2. The CDR3 loop spans 19 amino acids. Germline lookup yields CDR1 MNHEY and CDR2 SMNVEV (reference sequence). V gave up 6 bases and J gave up 0 bases; unmatched junction bases: 17.

The CDR3 reads CATARGGDRPRYNEKLFF. CDR3 in DNA: TGTGCCACAGCCCGGGGTGGGGACAGGCCCCGCTATAATGAAAAACTGTTTTTT. The chain combines TRBV27 with TRBJ1-4, with TRBD1 identical over 8 bases. Per the germline V gene, CDR1 is MNHEY and CDR2 is SMNVEV (reference sequence). Unmatched junction bases numbered 20, after V lost 10 bases and J lost 4 bases. The CDR3 is 18 residues long.

The chain has TRBV6-4 and TRBJ1-2; no definite D call. V was shortened by 1 base and J by 8 bases, with 11 bases between the two germline ends. Germline CDR1 reads MRHNA; CDR2 reads SNTAGT. This CDR3 region has 13 residues. CDR3 region: CASSDFRTGGYTF. As DNA, the CDR3 is TGTGCCAGCAGTGACTTCCGGACGGGGGGCTACACCTTC.

Of note for this clone: A much larger clone lies a single base off, so this may be a read error. Other DNA sequences of this sample code for an identical CDR3. The chain combines TRBV9 with TRBJ1-1, with 10 bases lining up with TRBD1. CDR1 is SGDLS, CDR2 YYNGEE, per germline. Trimming took 3 bases from V and 5 from J; bases not matched to a gene: 7. The CDR3 runs 15 residues. CDR3 coding DNA: TGTGCCAGCAGCGCGGTGGGACAGGGGTGGACTGAAGCTTTCTTT. The encoded protein is CASSAVGQGWTEAFF.

The chain is built from TRBV6-1 and TRBJ1-4; no reliable D call. Germline V CDR1 and CDR2: MNHNS, SASEGT. V lost 3 bases and J lost 0, with 8 bases in between. The CDR3 contains 15 residues. The CDR3 DNA sequence: TGTGCCAGCAGTGATTTCGGAGCAACTAATGAAAAACTGTTTTTT. It specifies CASSDFGATNEKLFF.

Worth noting for this clone: At one of its ends the junction is not consistent with the germline gene, which may arise from a read error. The rearrangement joins TRBV4-2 to TRBJ1-4, with D unresolved. The CDR3 loop spans 13 amino acids. Per germline, CDR1 LGHNA and CDR2 YNFKEQ. The CDR3 sequence is CASSQELRRHHYF. The CDR3 DNA reads TGTGCCAGCAGCCAAGAGTTAAGGAGGCATCACTATTTT.

This chain connects TRBV18 to TRBJ2-5, with D perhaps TRBD2 (5 bases). V lost 3 bases, J lost 4 bases, and 12 bases lay in between. The CDR3 length is 14 residues. From germline, CDR1 is KGHSH and CDR2 LQKENI. The chain's CDR3 is CASSPSGIRETQYF. CDR3 nucleotides: TGTGCCAGCTCACCTTCGGGAATAAGAGAGACCCAGTACTTC.

The chain is built from TRBV15 and TRBJ2-7; D gene unclear. Germline values: CDR1 LNHNV, CDR2 YYDKDF (reference sequence). The V end lost 1 base, the J end lost 3 bases, and 7 bases lay between the germline ends. CDR3 size: 13 residues. The CDR3 DNA follows: TGTGCCACCAGCAGAGTATTTGGCTACGAGCAGTACTTC. Its protein product is CATSRVFGYEQYF. Based on the CDR3 plus reference TRBV15 and TRBJ2-7, the full variable domain is DAMVIQNPRYQVTQFGKPVTLSCSQTLNHNVMYWYQQKSSQAPKLLFHYYDKDFNNEADTPDNFQSRRPNTSFCFLDIRSPGLGDTAMYLCATSRVFGYEQYFGPGTRLTVT.

Comment on this clone: Other DNA sequences from this sample encode an identical CDR3 as well. The V and J genes are TRBV6-5 and TRBJ2-1; no clear D. The CDR3 contains 12 residues. V was pared by 0 bases and J by 8 bases, with 5 bases between. The germline V gene has CDR1 MNHEY and CDR2 SVGAGI. The CDR3 sequence: CASSYSPYEQFF. The CDR3 coding sequence is TGTGCCAGCAGTTACTCACCCTATGAGCAGTTCTTC.

Concerning this clone: At the DNA level, this CDR3 is encoded by other sequences in the same sample as well. The rearrangement links TRBV7-2 to TRBJ2-1; tentative D call: TRBD2 (6 bases). Germline CDR1 is SGHTA and CDR2 is FQGNSA. Trimming cost V 0 bases and J 4 bases, with 10 bases left between them. The CDR3 spans 15 residues. In DNA, the CDR3 is TGTGCCAGCAGCTTAGCGGGAGGCACATACAATGAGCAGTTCTTC. Its protein is CASSLAGGTYNEQFF.

The chain combines TRBV2 with TRBJ1-4; D may be TRBD1 (6 bases). Germline V gene lookup returns CDR1 SNHLY and CDR2 FYNNEI. The CDR3 extends over 16 amino acids. Trimming took 6 bases from V and 3 from J, leaving 17 bases between them. CDR3 amino acids: CASRLTSGAANEKLFF. CDR3 DNA: TGTGCCAGCAGGCTCACCTCAGGGGCGGCTAATGAAAAACTGTTTTTT.